The 14 T cell receptor beta chains below were found in one sample sequenced in a study of blood T cell repertoires in COVID-19 (dated by TCRdb to about 2020). Library preparation was by the immunoSEQ multiplex PCR assay. TCRdb stores this immuneACCESS table with in-frame sequences only. Part of the clones is absent; in the studies checked, under half of the shortfall reflects unresolved V genes, and no reason is known for the rest. In this sample the table shows about 150,000 clones, about 89% of which occur a single time. Roughly 2.9% of the sample is held by the ten biggest clonotypes. The sample consisted of peripheral blood. The source is a man between 60 and 70 years old with active or convalescent COVID-19.

The chain recombines TRBV19 with TRBJ2-5, with D tentatively TRBD2 (6 bases). This CDR3 has 16 residues. CDR1 and CDR2 (germline): LNHDA, SQIVND (reference sequence). Between the trimmed V and J ends, which lost 4 bases and 2 bases, there was a span of 17 bases. CDR3 sequence: CASSTPGTLRQETQYF. CDR3 nucleotides: TGTGCCAGTAGTACTCCCGGGACTCTGCGTCAAGAGACCCAGTACTTC.

The rearrangement joins TRBV4-3 to TRBJ1-2, with unresolved D. Trimming took 4 bases from V and 2 from J, leaving 14 bases between them. The CDR3 has 15 residues. Looked up from germline, CDR1 is LGHNA and CDR2 is YSLEER. The CDR3: CASSPSSVRNYGYTF. The CDR3 DNA follows: TGCGCCAGCAGCCCGTCGTCAGTAAGAAACTATGGCTACACCTTC.

V gene TRBV6-1 combines with J gene TRBJ2-1; 7 nucleotides line up with TRBD2. The V gene end was trimmed by 4 bases and the J gene end by 1 base; junction bases not matched to a gene: 7. The CDR3 spans 16 residues. CDR1 MNHNS and CDR2 SASEGT come from the germline V gene. The CDR3 region is CASSGSSGTSYNEQFF. In nucleotides, the CDR3 is TGTGCCAGCAGTGGCTCAAGCGGGACTTCCTACAATGAGCAGTTCTTC.

The chain carries TRBV2 and TRBJ2-2; 8 bases are a match to TRBD1. Germline CDR1 SNHLY, CDR2 FYNNEI. This CDR3 spans 15 amino acids. Germline trimming cut 6 bases from V and 0 bases from J; bases unmatched to any gene: 3. Written as DNA, the CDR3 is TGTGCCAGCAGCCCGGACAGGGCGAACACCGGGGAGCTGTTTTTT. Translated, it gives CASSPDRANTGELFF.

The gene calls are TRBV7-8 and TRBJ2-3; tentative D call: TRBD2 (7 bases). CDR3 length equals 12 residues. Germline-derived CDR1 and CDR2 are SGHVS and FQNEAQ. V lost 7 bases and J 12 bases, leaving 17 bases between the germline ends. The CDR3 nucleotides are TGTGCCAGCAACGAGAGGGGGGGGGACCAGTATTTT. Translation: CASNERGGDQYF. Looking up the rest from reference TRBV7-8 and TRBJ2-3 gives the full variable domain: GAGVSQSPRYKVAKRGQDVALRCDPISGHVSLFWYQQALGQGPEFLTYFQNEAQLDKSGLPSDRFFAERPEGSVSTLKIQRTQQEDSAVYLCASNERGGDQYFGPGTRLTVL.

V is TRBV27 and J is TRBJ1-6; 8 bases line up with TRBD1. CDR3 size: 13 residues. With 3 bases clipped from V and 9 bases from J, the junction kept 1 base outside the gene matches. Germline CDR1 is MNHEY and CDR2 is SMNVEV (reference sequence). The CDR3 sequence is CASSFDRGSPLHF. CDR3 DNA sequence: TGTGCCAGCAGTTTCGACAGGGGTTCACCCCTCCACTTT.

This chain connects TRBV27 to TRBJ2-5; 8 bases line up with TRBD1. Germline loops: CDR1 MNHEY, CDR2 SMNVEV (reference sequence). The V and J ends lost 3 bases and 4 bases, in that order; junction bases with no gene match: 7. CDR3 length: 15 amino acids. In nucleotides, the CDR3 is TGTGCCAGCAGTTTGTCCACGGGACAGGTAGAGACCCAGTACTTC. This codes for CASSLSTGQVETQYF.

J is TRBJ2-7 and V is TRBV10-3; TRBD2 might be the D (5 bases). Per the germline V gene, CDR1 is ENHRY and CDR2 is SYGVKD. Trimming shortened V by 11 bases and J by 2 bases, and 19 bases separated the two germline ends. This CDR3 region has 14 residues. CDR3 sequence: CAFSMEIGAYEQYF. The CDR3 DNA is TGTGCCTTCTCTATGGAGATCGGGGCCTACGAGCAGTACTTC.

The gene calls are TRBV7-3 and TRBJ2-7; possible D gene TRBD2, 5 bases. The CDR3 consists of 14 residues. Germline CDR1 reads SGHTA; CDR2 reads FQGTGA. Trimming removed 4 bases from V and 3 bases from J, with 13 bases in between. The CDR3 region has the DNA TGTGCCAGCAGCTCAGGACTGGTGGGCTACGAGCAGTACTTC. This encodes CASSSGLVGYEQYF.

The J gene is TRBJ2-1, the V gene TRBV27; 7 bases align to TRBD2. Unmatched junction bases numbered 14, after V lost 5 bases and J lost 4 bases. Germline V gives CDR1 MNHEY, CDR2 SMNVEV (reference sequence). The CDR3 covers 17 residues. The CDR3 sequence: CASSPSTAGITYNEQFF. The CDR3 coding sequence is TGTGCCAGCAGTCCGTCGACAGCGGGAATTACTTACAATGAGCAGTTCTTC.

The rearrangement uses TRBV3-1 (or the pseudogene TRBV3-2) and TRBJ2-1, with 11 nucleotides matching TRBD2. This CDR3 spans 17 amino acids. J gave up 8 bases and V 0 bases, and 9 bases lay outside the gene matches. Per germline, CDR1 LGHDT and CDR2 YNNKEL (reference sequence). CDR3 bases: TGTGCCAGCAGCCAAGATAATAGCGGGGGGGCGCAGTATGAGCAGTTCTTC. Its translation: CASSQDNSGGAQYEQFF.

This clone has just one count. V gene TRBV20-1 combines with J gene TRBJ1-2; D is perhaps TRBD1 (5 bases). The CDR3 is 10 residues long. Trimming stripped 6 bases from V and 7 bases from J, with 9 bases between. Germline-derived CDR1 and CDR2 are DFQATT and SNEGSKA (reference sequence). CDR3 DNA: TGCAGTGCCCAGGGTGGTGGCTACACCTTC. Translation gives CSAQGGGYTF.

V usage is TRBV27 and J usage is TRBJ2-1; 13 bases map to TRBD2. V was clipped by 4 bases and J by 4 bases; unmatched bases: 16. The CDR3 consists of 20 residues. CDR1 is MNHEY and CDR2 is SMNVEV in the germline V gene (reference sequence). CDR3 nucleotides: TGTGCCAGCAGTTCCTTACCGGGACGGGGACTAGCGGGACCTTACAATGAGCAGTTCTTC. Translation gives CASSSLPGRGLAGPYNEQFF.

The rearrangement links TRBV6-2 or TRBV6-3 to TRBJ1-4; TRBD1 might be the D (5 bases). Looked up from germline, CDR1 is MNHEY and CDR2 is SVGEGT. This CDR3 comprises 14 residues. Trimming cost V 6 bases and J 3 bases, with 11 bases left between them. The CDR3 sequence is CASSFGGPNEKLFF. The CDR3 DNA is TGTGCCAGCAGCTTCGGGGGTCCTAATGAAAAACTGTTTTTT.